The 29 T cell receptor beta chains below all came from one sample that was sequenced in a study of breast tumors, draining lymph nodes, adjacent tissues. Axillary draining lymph nodes of breast cancer patients supplied the node samples. TCRdb analysed the multiplex PCR reads with MiXCR anew, one entry per CDR3 protein. Of about 200,000 distinct CDR3 sequences listed, 25% to 40% are singletons. What was sequenced was axillary lymph node tissue. The receptors derive from a female donor with breast cancer. Some clones in this sample may be carry-over from other donors' samples.

This clonotype appeared many times. V and J are TRBV11-2 and TRBJ2-5; weak D call: TRBD2 (7 bases). Trimming cost V 1 base and J 1 base, with 13 bases left between them. The germline V gene encodes CDR1 SGHAT and CDR2 FQNNGV. This CDR3 comprises 16 residues. In DNA form, the CDR3 reads TGTGCCAGCAGCTTAGGGACGGGGGGCCTCCAAGAGACCCAGTACTTC. Translation: CASSLGTGGLQETQYF. The variable domain in full, completed from reference TRBV11-2 and TRBJ2-5, reads EAGVAQSPRYKIIEKRQSVAFWCNPISGHATLYWYQQILGQGPKLLIQFQNNGVVDDSQLPKDRFSAERLKGVDSTLKIQPAKLEDSAVYLCASSLGTGGLQETQYFGPGTRLLVL.

In its sample, this clonotype was seen many times. The J gene is TRBJ1-3, the V gene TRBV5-8, with D perhaps TRBD1 (5 bases). The CDR3 length is 18 residues. The germline V and J ends were trimmed by 4 bases and 0 bases, with 20 bases remaining between them. From germline, CDR1 is SGHTS and CDR2 YDEGEE. CDR3 loop: CASSAGGVGPNSGNTIYF. CDR3 DNA sequence: TGTGCCAGCAGCGCGGGGGGAGTGGGCCCCAACTCTGGAAACACCATATATTTT.

This clonotype was counted only a few times. A read error may explain this, as a much larger clone is one base away. The chain combines TRBV20-1 with TRBJ2-5; D is uncertain. Germline loops: CDR1 DFQATT, CDR2 SNEGSKA (reference sequence). The CDR3 consists of 11 residues. The V gene lost 5 bases and the J gene lost 4 bases, with 8 bases spanning the gap. CDR3 in DNA: TGCAGTGCTCAACACCGAGAGACCCAGTACTTC. The encoded protein is CSAQHRETQYF.

The chain has TRBV5-7 and TRBJ1-2, with a tentative D call TRBD1 (6 bases). TRBV5-7 qualifies as an ORF whose function is uncertain. The CDR3 has 16 residues. Trimming pared 3 bases from V and 0 bases from J, leaving 15 bases between. The CDR3 loop is CASSSRDTPSNYGYTF. CDR3 nucleotide sequence: TGTGCCAGCAGCTCCCGGGACACGCCCTCTAACTATGGCTACACCTTC.

As to this clonotype: The junction differs from germline at one of its ends, possibly a read error. The CDR3 DNA is TGTGCCAGCAGCGTAGCGGGAGTGGCCTACAATGAGCAGTTCTTC. Residues: CASSVAGVAYNEQFF. J is TRBJ2-1 and V is TRBV7-8; 9 nucleotides match TRBD2. This CDR3 comprises 15 residues. CDR1 is SGHVS and CDR2 is FQNEAQ in the germline V gene.

The table lists this clonotype with many counts. This chain connects TRBV7-2 to TRBJ1-6, with 8 positions matching TRBD1. The CDR3 runs to 16 residues. Germline CDR1 is SGHTA and CDR2 is FQGNSA. V dropped 5 bases and J dropped 3; count of bases not matched to a gene: 6. The CDR3 nucleotides are TGTGCCAGCAGCCACCGACAGGGGAACTATAATTCACCCCTCCACTTT. Translating it yields CASSHRQGNYNSPLHF. The full variable domain, with the rest looked up from reference TRBV7-2 and TRBJ1-6, is GAGVSQSPSNKVTEKGKDVELRCDPISGHTALYWYRQSLGQGLEFLIYFQGNSAPDKSGLPSDRFSAERTGGSVSTLTIQRTQQEDSAVYLCASSHRQGNYNSPLHFGNGTRLTVT.

The rearrangement uses TRBV18 and TRBJ2-5; D is uncertain. Germline CDR1 and CDR2: KGHSH and LQKENI. CDR3 length: 14 amino acids. V lost 2 bases and J 1 base, leaving 8 bases between the germline ends. DNA of the CDR3: TGTGCCAGCTCACCAAAGACGCCCCAAGAGACCCAGTACTTC. This encodes CASSPKTPQETQYF.

V usage is TRBV6-5 and J usage is TRBJ2-1, with 8 bases identical to TRBD2. Germline values: CDR1 MNHEY, CDR2 SVGAGI. J lost 4 bases, V lost 6 bases, and 5 bases had no gene match. The CDR3 is made up of 14 amino acids. CDR3 in DNA: TGTGCCAGCAGAGCGGGGGACGCATACAATGAGCAGTTCTTC. Translation gives CASRAGDAYNEQFF.

This clonotype showed up many times. The V gene is TRBV15, the J gene TRBJ2-7; 8 nucleotides match TRBD2. The CDR3 sequence is 15 residues long. V lost 5 bases, J lost 3 bases, and 9 bases stayed unmatched. Germline CDR1 and CDR2: LNHNV and YYDKDF (reference sequence). The CDR3 sequence: CATSVSRGGFYEQYF. The DNA of the CDR3 is TGTGCCACCAGCGTATCACGGGGGGGATTCTACGAGCAGTACTTC.

In this sample, this clonotype turned up many times. V is TRBV7-2 and J is TRBJ2-1; 12 bases map to TRBD1. CDR3 length: 15 residues. Looked up from germline, CDR1 is SGHTA and CDR2 is FQGNSA. The trim removed 6 bases at V and 9 bases at J, leaving 9 bases unmatched. CDR3 region: CASRTGQGALGEQFF. The CDR3 bases are TGTGCCAGCAGAACGGGACAGGGGGCGCTAGGTGAGCAGTTCTTC.

In its sample, this clonotype was seen many times. A read error may explain this, as a much larger clone is one base away. The J gene is TRBJ1-2, the V gene TRBV28; perhaps TRBD1 as D (6 bases). Trimming left V 5 bases short and J 4 bases short, with 8 bases between. Germline V CDR1 and CDR2: MDHEN, SYDVKM. The CDR3 is 12 residues long. The CDR3 protein is CASSDRIYGYTF. CDR3 DNA sequence: TGTGCCAGCAGTGACAGGATCTATGGCTACACCTTC.

A word on this clonotype: Because it lacks the conserved phenylalanine or tryptophan at the end, this CDR3 is likely a read error. Because the CDR3's place on the DNA is in doubt, the DNA is left out and the CDR3 is given as listed by TCRdb. The rearrangement links TRBV2 to TRBJ2-3; the table's D call TRBD1 went unverified against the DNA. The CDR3 length is 11 residues, termini included. CDR1 is SNHLY and CDR2 is FYNNEI in the germline V gene. CDR3: CASSLGGTRYL.

The rearrangement links TRBV10-3 to TRBJ1-2, with TRBD1 identical over 8 bases. The CDR3 totals 14 residues. Germline-derived CDR1 and CDR2 are ENHRY and SYGVKD. V lost 6 bases to trimming and J lost 6 bases; unmatched junction nucleotides: 9. CDR3 bases: TGTGCCATCAGCAAGAGCACAGGGGGTAATGGCTACACCTTC. It translates to CAISKSTGGNGYTF.

The table lists this clonotype with a count of one. The genes are TRBV2 and TRBJ1-5, with D tentatively TRBD1 (6 bases). CDR3 length: 15 amino acids. Trimming stripped 4 bases from V and 11 bases from J, with 21 bases between. CDR1 and CDR2 (germline): SNHLY, FYNNEI. This chain's CDR3 is CASSGGWGRRETQHF. CDR3 coding DNA: TGTGCCAGCAGTGGTGGGTGGGGGCGGCGAGAGACCCAGCATTTT. Together with reference TRBV2 and TRBJ1-5, the CDR3 gives the full variable domain: EPEVTQTPSHQVTQMGQEVILRCVPISNHLYFYWYRQILGQKVEFLVSFYNNEISEKSEIFDDQFSVERPDGSNFTLKIRSTKLEDSAMYFCASSGGWGRRETQHFGDGTRLSIL.

This clonotype appeared many times. The chain combines TRBV9 with TRBJ2-7, with 11 bases lining up with TRBD1. Germline V gene sequence: CDR1 SGDLS, CDR2 YYNGEE. Losses at the gene ends were 4 bases for V and 2 bases for J; bases not matched to a gene: 8. CDR3 size: 16 residues. CDR3 nucleotides: TGTGCCAGCAGCCGTGAGGGACAGGGGGGGACCTACGAGCAGTACTTC. Translating gives CASSREGQGGTYEQYF.

This clonotype was seen ten or more times. The V gene is TRBV12-3 or TRBV12-4, the J gene TRBJ2-1, with 10 nucleotides matching TRBD2. V trimming: 4 bases; J trimming: 1 base; junction bases outside the gene matches: 4. This CDR3 is 16 amino acids long. CDR3 residues: CASSSGTSASYNEQFF. Here the CDR3 DNA reads TGTGCCAGCAGTTCCGGGACTAGCGCATCCTACAATGAGCAGTTCTTC.

This clonotype has ten or more counts. This sequence joins TRBV5-6 and TRBJ2-1; D ambiguous. From germline, CDR1 is SGHDT and CDR2 YYEEEE. The CDR3 consists of 13 residues. The germline V and J ends were trimmed by 0 bases and 7 bases, with 8 bases remaining between them. The CDR3 coding sequence is TGTGCCAGCAGCTTGGTGGTGTGGAATGAGCAGTTCTTC. Its protein is CASSLVVWNEQFF.

This clonotype was detected ten times or more. The rearrangement joins TRBV19 to TRBJ2-2, with 7 bases matching TRBD1. The CDR3 consists of 18 residues. Trimming at V came to 1 base and at J to 1 base, leaving 9 bases not matched to a gene. Germline CDR1 LNHDA, CDR2 SQIVND (reference sequence). CDR3 coding DNA: TGTGCCAGTAGTATAGGTAAAGGGGGCGTTGTGAACACCGGGGAGCTGTTTTTT. Amino acids: CASSIGKGGVVNTGELFF. The full variable domain, rest sourced from reference TRBV19 and TRBJ2-2, is DGGITQSPKYLFRKEGQNVTLSCEQNLNHDAMYWYRQDPGQGLRLIYYSQIVNDFQKGDIAEGYSVSREKKESFPLTVTSAQKNPTAFYLCASSIGKGGVVNTGELFFGEGSRLTVL.

This clonotype was seen more than once but under ten times. The V call is TRBV11-2, the J call TRBJ2-4, with D tentatively TRBD1 or TRBD2 (5 bases each). CDR1 and CDR2 (germline): SGHAT, FQNNGV. The CDR3 totals 18 residues. V was trimmed by 3 bases and J by 1 base, leaving 19 bases between them. The CDR3 is CASSLGPQAVFAKNIQYF. For the CDR3, the DNA is TGTGCCAGCAGCTTGGGACCCCAGGCGGTCTTCGCCAAAAACATTCAGTACTTC.

The rearrangement links TRBV20-1 to TRBJ1-6, with D tentatively TRBD1 (5 bases). Trimming stripped 3 bases from V and 3 bases from J, with 9 bases between. The germline V gene encodes CDR1 DFQATT and CDR2 SNEGSKA (reference sequence). The CDR3 has 14 residues. CDR3 residues: CSASLGGYNSPLHF. The CDR3 coding sequence is TGCAGTGCTAGTCTCGGGGGCTATAATTCACCCCTCCACTTT.

This clonotype has at least ten counts. This chain uses TRBV2 with TRBJ2-7, with D possibly matching TRBD1 (5 bases). Trimming took off 5 bases at V and 6 bases at J, with 11 bases between the two ends. The CDR3 sequence is 12 residues long. In germline, CDR1 is SNHLY, CDR2 FYNNEI. CDR3 sequence (DNA): TGTGCCAGCAGTTACCAGGGATCCGAGCAGTACTTC. The encoded protein is CASSYQGSEQYF.

Regarding this clonotype: Possible read error: a much larger clone is one base away. The chain combines TRBV6-5 with TRBJ2-5; D is perhaps TRBD1 (6 bases). Germline CDR1 reads MNHEY; CDR2 reads SVGAGI. The CDR3 is made up of 15 amino acids. Trimming took 5 bases from V and 4 from J, leaving 17 bases between them. This CDR3 reads CASSHYQGQRETQYF. DNA for the CDR3: TGTGCCAGCAGTCACTACCAGGGGCAGCGAGAGACCCAGTACTTC.

This clonotype showed up many times. V and J are TRBV19 and TRBJ2-6; D perhaps matches TRBD2 (5 bases). V shed 8 bases and J shed 0 bases, with 17 bases lying between them. The V gene's germline CDR1 is LNHDA and CDR2 SQIVND (reference sequence). This CDR3 is built from 17 residues. CDR3 sequence reads: CASVSGTMSSGANVLTF. The CDR3 DNA follows: TGTGCCAGTGTCTCGGGAACCATGAGCTCTGGGGCCAACGTCCTGACTTTC. Based on the CDR3 plus reference TRBV19 and TRBJ2-6, the full variable domain is DGGITQSPKYLFRKEGQNVTLSCEQNLNHDAMYWYRQDPGQGLRLIYYSQIVNDFQKGDIAEGYSVSREKKESFPLTVTSAQKNPTAFYLCASVSGTMSSGANVLTFGAGSRLTVL.

This chain joins TRBV19 and TRBJ1-4; D perhaps matches TRBD1 (6 bases). Trimming shortened V by 5 bases and J by 6 bases, and 22 bases separated the two germline ends. The CDR3 is 17 residues long. The germline gives CDR1 LNHDA, CDR2 SQIVND (reference sequence). CDR3 sequence reads: CASSLLDRILEHEKLFF. The CDR3 DNA is TGTGCCAGTAGTTTACTCGACAGGATACTTGAGCATGAAAAACTGTTTTTT.

This clonotype was recorded a few times. The CDR3 here is CASSLRQAPNTEAFF. The CDR3, as DNA: TGTGCCAGCAGCTTACGCCAGGCCCCGAACACTGAAGCTTTCTTT. The rearrangement links TRBV7-3 to TRBJ1-1; D unclear. Germline CDR1 reads SGHTA; CDR2 reads FQGTGA. The CDR3 runs to 15 residues. V was clipped by 2 bases and J by 1 base, with 11 bases between them.

At least ten counts were recorded for this clonotype. The CDR3 DNA sequence: TGTGCCAGCAACCCGGACAGGGGATTTGATACGCAGTATTTT. Amino acid sequence: CASNPDRGFDTQYF. J is TRBJ2-3 and V is TRBV2; 9 positions agree with TRBD1. V shed 7 bases and J 6 bases; nucleotides not matched to a gene: 8. This CDR3 contains 14 residues. The germline V gene has CDR1 SNHLY and CDR2 FYNNEI.

The sample holds many counts of this clonotype. The chain joins TRBV25-1 to TRBJ1-6; D is uncertain. The length of the CDR3 is 12 residues. Germline CDR1 MGHDK, CDR2 SYGVNS. Trimming removed 6 bases at V and 6 bases at J, with 6 bases between. The CDR3 region is CASRDFNSPLHF. The CDR3 coding sequence is TGTGCCAGCAGGGACTTTAATTCACCCCTCCACTTT.

This clonotype was found many times. V usage is TRBV7-2 and J usage is TRBJ1-3, with TRBD1 identical over 8 bases. Trimming removed 1 base from V and 7 bases from J; junction bases left unmatched: 6. The CDR3 totals 15 residues. Per the germline V gene, CDR1 is SGHTA and CDR2 is FQGNSA. The CDR3 DNA reads as TGTGCCAGCAGCTTAGGGAGGACAGGGTCTAACACCATATATTTT. This sequence encodes CASSLGRTGSNTIYF.

The sample holds a few counts of this clonotype. The chain combines TRBV5-5 with TRBJ2-1, with 10 bases identical to TRBD2. The CDR3 has 18 amino acids. Germline CDR1 reads SGHKS; CDR2 reads YYEKEE (reference sequence). J was trimmed by 3 bases and V by 1 base; bases with no gene match: 10. The CDR3 bases are TGTGCCAGCAGCTTGTTTCCCCTAGCGGGGGATCTCTACAATGAGCAGTTCTTC. It encodes CASSLFPLAGDLYNEQFF.